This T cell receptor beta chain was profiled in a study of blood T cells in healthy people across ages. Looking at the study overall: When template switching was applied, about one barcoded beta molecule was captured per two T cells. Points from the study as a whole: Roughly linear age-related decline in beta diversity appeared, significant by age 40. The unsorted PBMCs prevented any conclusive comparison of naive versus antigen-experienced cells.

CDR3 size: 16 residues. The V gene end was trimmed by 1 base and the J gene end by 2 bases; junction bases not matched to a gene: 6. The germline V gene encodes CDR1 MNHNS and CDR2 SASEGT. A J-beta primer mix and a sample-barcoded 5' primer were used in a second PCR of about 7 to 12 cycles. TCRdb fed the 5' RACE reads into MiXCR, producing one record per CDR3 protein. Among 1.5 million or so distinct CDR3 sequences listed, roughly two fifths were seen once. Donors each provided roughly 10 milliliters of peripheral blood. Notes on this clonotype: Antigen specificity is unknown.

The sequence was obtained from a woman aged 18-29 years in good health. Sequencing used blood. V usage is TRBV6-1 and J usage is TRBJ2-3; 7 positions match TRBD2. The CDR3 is CASSEVAGGVTDTQYF. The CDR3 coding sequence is TGTGCCAGCAGTGAAGTTGCTGGGGGGGTCACAGATACGCAGTATTTT.